This T cell receptor beta chain was found in a study of blood T cell repertoires in COVID-19. Across the whole study: Sources were T cells, B-cell-depleted T cells, or PBMCs; the material itself was cDNA or gDNA.

Of note for this clone: The same CDR3 also results from other DNA sequences found in this sample.

In the original workflow: Researchers report that nucleated cell counts were estimated from reference gene primer amplification. Generated by immunoSEQ multiplex PCR, the TCRdb table keeps only in-frame clones and is missing some. V, J and clone size were drawn from that table, and D and trimming were deduced from the DNA. This repertoire shows 150,000 to 250,000 clones, about 85% found once; its top ten account for under 7%. CDR1 SGHTA and CDR2 FQGNSA come from the germline V gene. This CDR3 comprises 13 residues. V was cut by 5 bases and J by 7 bases, with 12 bases left in between. The sequence was obtained from a woman between 40 and 50 years old with COVID-19, enrolled during active disease. Sequenced material: peripheral blood. The J gene is TRBJ1-5, the V gene TRBV7-2; possible D gene TRBD1, 6 bases. The CDR3 nucleotides are TGTGCCAGCAGCCCAGGGGTACGACAGCCCCAGCATTTT. Translating it yields CASSPGVRQPQHF.